The sample holds one count of the clone carrying this T cell receptor beta chain. The antigen remains undetermined. Naive CD8 cells comprised CD45RO-negative, CCR7-positively selected cells, excluding terminally differentiated effector memory CD45RA+ cells. The sample originates from a study of shared clonotypes between healthy human individuals. The study, taken as a whole, reports: Represented diversity (both genetic and exposure-history) was limited by the small number of donors.

Authors' data handling: ImmunoSEQ only sent back junction sequences with no quality scores, so filtering was done differently. Sequencing used immunoSEQ multiplex PCR; TCRdb keeps in-frame clones, though not all of them. V, J and clone size derive from that table, while D and trimming were established from the DNA sequence. This table has roughly 570,000 clones, about 98% appearing once. V gave up 2 bases and J gave up 2 bases, with 10 bases separating them. Germline V gene sequence: CDR1 MNHNS, CDR2 SASEGT. The CDR3 length is 14 residues. The sequence derives from a man aged 25-45 years in good health. The chain combines TRBV6-1 with TRBJ2-7, with unresolved D. The source material was naive CD8+ T cells sorted from blood. The CDR3 DNA sequence: TGTGCCAGCAGTGAATTTGGCGGTACCTACGAGCAGTACTTC. Translation: CASSEFGGTYEQYF.